The sequence of this T cell receptor beta chain was determined in a study of blood T cell repertoires in COVID-19. Study-wide background: The United States, Italy and Spain provided the acute and convalescent COVID-19 samples. PBMCs, B-cell-depleted T cells, or T cells were the source of the cDNA or gDNA that made up the material.

The table came from immunoSEQ multiplex PCR; TCRdb's copy has only in-frame clones and leaves some out. The repertoire includes 200,000 to 300,000 clones, about 82% of them detected once, and 5% to 8% sits in the top ten. The CDR3 is 15 amino acids. Trimming at V came to 0 bases and at J to 2 bases, leaving 4 bases not matched to a gene. CDR1 is SGDLS, CDR2 YYNGEE, per germline. What was sequenced was peripheral blood. The TCR originated in a woman in her sixties or seventies with active or convalescent COVID-19. The chain uses TRBV9 and TRBJ2-7; 8 nucleotides align to TRBD2. CDR3 sequence reads: CASSVGSGRTYEQYF. The CDR3, as DNA: TGTGCCAGCAGCGTAGGAAGCGGGAGAACCTACGAGCAGTACTTC. The full variable domain, in which reference TRBV9 and TRBJ2-7 provide the parts outside the CDR3, is DSGVTQTPKHLITATGQRVTLRCSPRSGDLSVYWYQQSLDQGLQFLIQYYNGEERAKGNILERFSAQQFPDLHSELNLSSLELGDSALYFCASSVGSGRTYEQYFGPGTRLTVT.